The present T cell receptor beta chain was sequenced within a study of blood T cell repertoires in COVID-19. Turning to the study itself: Sites in the United States, Italy and Spain provided acute and convalescent COVID-19 samples. Nucleic acid was either cDNA or gDNA, and it came from T cells, B-cell-depleted T cells, or PBMCs.

Methods used by the authors: From reference gene primer amplification, estimates of nucleated cell counts were derived. TCRdb's copy holds only in-frame clones and misses some; the assay was immunoSEQ multiplex PCR. The V and J calls and clone size were taken over from that table, and D and trimming were inferred from the DNA. This repertoire shows around 160,000 clones, about nine tenths found once; its top ten account for around 6.5%. Germline CDR1 reads MNHEY; CDR2 reads SMNVEV (reference sequence). The CDR3 contains 15 residues. A word on this clone: An end of the junction differs from the germline gene, which may be a read error.

J is TRBJ2-2 and V is TRBV27; 8 bases line up with TRBD1. Specimen: peripheral blood. The TCR comes from an elderly man with acute or convalescent COVID-19. Here the CDR3 reads CAGSRDRFGTGELFF. Written as DNA, the CDR3 is TGTGCCGGCAGCAGGGACAGGTTCGGCACCGGGGAGCTGTTTTTT.